The T cell receptor beta chain under discussion was sequenced for a study of T-cell memory formation after mild COVID-19. Study-wide results and caveats: Contracting CD4+ clones were located mainly in CM and EM, and CD8+ clones in EMRA. The appearance of some responding clones in pre-infection memory suggested that cross-reactive memory joined. CD4/CD8 balance characterized clones contracting day 15 to 85, and CD4+ skew characterized later expanders.

Per germline, CDR1 SGHDT and CDR2 YYEEEE. The CDR3 sequence is 14 residues long. Deletions cut 0 bases from V and 5 bases from J, with 8 bases between. TCRdb fed the 5' RACE reads into MiXCR, producing one record per CDR3 protein. The profile shows 470,000 or so distinct CDR3 sequences, around a quarter of them singletons. This clonotype was observed many times. What it binds is unknown. The sequencing input was PBMCs or a T cell subset sorted from them (not recorded which). The receptor was derived from an adult woman who had mild COVID-19 (a few samples of this study predate the infection). Cell type and time point are not known. The chain links TRBV5-6 to TRBJ2-2; D not resolved. Here the CDR3 DNA reads TGTGCCAGCAGCTTGGCTTGGGAAACCGGGGAGCTGTTTTTT. It specifies CASSLAWETGELFF.